This T cell receptor beta chain was captured in a study of CD8 T cells in ankylosing spondylitis. In making TCR beta libraries, quantitative 5'-RACE with molecular barcodes was used. TCRdb redid the calling of the 5' RACE reads with MiXCR, one entry per CDR3 protein. Of roughly 670,000 distinct CDR3 sequences detected, roughly 19% appear once; the ten largest clones hold 19%. Remarks on this clonotype: Its antigen remains unknown.

The length of the CDR3 is 14 residues. From germline, CDR1 is MNHNY and CDR2 SVGAGI (reference sequence). Trimming removed 1 base from V and 3 bases from J, with 10 bases in between. Broader study findings: Matched synovial fluid from ankylosing spondylitis patients was reported to be enriched for disease-linked clones. Disease-linked clones, CD8+, were relatively rare in peripheral blood. Blood of patients with ankylosing spondylitis appeared to be characterized by a TCR beta motif of eight highly homologous variants.

The V and J genes are TRBV6-6 and TRBJ2-7; D may be TRBD1 (5 bases). Sequenced: blood, either unsorted or a sorted T cell fraction (not recorded which). This TCR derives from a male donor with ankylosing spondylitis. CDR3 DNA sequence: TGTGCCAGCAGTTACTTCGACAGCTTCTACGAGCAGTACTTC. It codes for CASSYFDSFYEQYF.